This T cell receptor (beta chain) was identified during a study of blood T cell repertoires in COVID-19 (dated by TCRdb to between 2020 and 2021). With regard to the full study: Collaborator samples came from the United States, Italy and Spain and covered acute and convalescent phases of COVID-19. HLA class I and class II types, where available, came from metadata supplied by the sample provider rather than from assay-based typing. The prospective study material was composed of cDNA or gDNA derived from T cells, B-cell-depleted T cells, or PBMCs. The samples were drawn from two sources: the first 160 participants of the ongoing ImmuneRACE study, and 1,200 or so subjects contributed by 6 global collaborators. A de-identified subject ID, COVID-19 status, age in years and sex were almost always included in the sample metadata. The repertoires were made available in a free public database intended to serve as a resource for research on the immune response to SARS-CoV-2. Deeply sampled blood TCRbeta repertoires from subjects exposed to, actively infected with, or recovered from COVID-19 were included in the dataset. On the study overall, not on this receptor specifically: The quantity of clinical and demographic metadata differed by source and by participant and was supplied without curation.

Whole blood was collected in K2EDTA tubes by collaborating institutions according to the institutions' own protocols. For TCRbeta analysis, collaborators shipped samples in one of three forms: frozen whole blood, isolated PBMCs, or DNA extracted from either of those sample types. TCRbeta CDR3 regions were amplified from genomic DNA using the immunoSEQ Assay, a bias-controlled multiplex PCR. The study's own analysis went as follows. Within the assay, amplification of reference gene primers was used to estimate how many nucleated cells each sample contained. To quantify the absolute abundance of each unique TCRbeta CDR3 rearrangement, sequence reads were collapsed and filtered. For each sample, productive Simpson clonality was calculated as the square root of Simpson's diversity index across productive rearrangements. Imported from immuneACCESS, the table was reduced by TCRdb to in-frame sequences with V and J called. These copies leave out some clones; in studies compared against another copy, an unresolved V gene accounts for under half, and the cause of the remainder is not known. The V and J calls and clone size are taken from that table; D and trimming were inferred from the DNA. The sample contains 200,000 to 300,000 clones, approximately 87% of them found a single time. Of the sample, 6.2% is held by the ten largest clones.

This clone was counted once. The target of this receptor is not known. It has no much larger one-base neighbor in the sample; base qualities were not kept. The V end loses 2 bases and the J end loses 0 bases, and a stretch of 14 bases separates them. The CDR3 sequence holds 16 residues, the cysteine and phenylalanine included. Solely the CDR3 DNA is kept, with 48 bases framed from the first base. The germline V gene supplies CDR1 SGHVS and CDR2 FNYEAQ. The TCR was taken from a man aged 55 to 70 with acute or convalescent COVID-19. Sequencing input: peripheral blood. In this chain, TRBV7-6 is recombined with TRBJ2-7, with the identity of the D gene unclear. For the CDR3, the sequence is CASSLLQGGFSYEQYF. The DNA reads TGTGCCAGCAGCTTATTGCAAGGCGGATTCTCCTACGAGCAGTACTTC.